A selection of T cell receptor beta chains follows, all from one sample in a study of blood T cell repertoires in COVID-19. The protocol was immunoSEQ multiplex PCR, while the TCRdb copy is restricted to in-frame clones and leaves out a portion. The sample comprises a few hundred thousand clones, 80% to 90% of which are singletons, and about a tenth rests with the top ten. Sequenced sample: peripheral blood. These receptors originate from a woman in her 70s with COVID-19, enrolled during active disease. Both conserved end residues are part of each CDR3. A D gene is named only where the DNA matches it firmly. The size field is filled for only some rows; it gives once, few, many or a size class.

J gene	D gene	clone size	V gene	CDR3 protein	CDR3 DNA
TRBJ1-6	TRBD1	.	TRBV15	CATSRDYRGGSPLHF	TGTGCCACCAGCAGAGATTACAGGGGTGGTTCACCCCTCCACTTT
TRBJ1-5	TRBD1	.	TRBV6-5	CASSPTGEGQPQHF	TGTGCCAGCAGTCCGACAGGGGAGGGCCAGCCCCAGCATTTT
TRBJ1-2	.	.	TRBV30	CACQQGNYGYTF	TGTGCCTGCCAACAGGGAAACTATGGCTACACCTTC
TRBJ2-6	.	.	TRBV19	CASSTGGSGANVLTF	TGTGCCAGTAGTACAGGGGGGAGTGGGGCCAACGTCCTGACTTTC
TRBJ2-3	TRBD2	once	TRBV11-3	CASSRGLAGGDTQYF	TGTGCCAGCAGCAGGGGACTAGCGGGAGGAGATACGCAGTATTTT
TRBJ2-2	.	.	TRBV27	CASSPSNTGELFF	TGTGCCAGCAGCCCCTCGAACACCGGGGAGCTGTTTTTT
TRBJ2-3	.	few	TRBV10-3	CAISAAGAAPSTQYF	TGTGCCATCAGTGCGGCAGGGGCCGCCCCCAGTACGCAGTATTTT
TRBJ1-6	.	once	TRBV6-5	CASTLRGGPPRWSF	TGTGCCAGCACCTTGAGGGGGGGACCACCGCGATGGTCCTTT
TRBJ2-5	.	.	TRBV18	CASSNRRTQETQYF	TGTGCCAGCTCAAATCGGAGGACCCAAGAGACCCAGTACTTC
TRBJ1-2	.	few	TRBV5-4	CASSHGTTHTNYGYTF	TGTGCCAGCAGCCACGGGACAACCCATACAAACTATGGCTACACCTTC
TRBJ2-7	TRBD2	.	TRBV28	CASKAGGLYEQYF	TGTGCCAGTAAAGCGGGAGGGCTCTACGAGCAGTACTTC
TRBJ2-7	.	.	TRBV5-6	CASSFDDVGVIYQQYF	TGTGCCAGCAGCTTTGATGACGTGGGAGTTATTTACCAGCAGTACTTC
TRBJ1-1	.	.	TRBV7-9	CASSLNFGQGNTEAFF	TGTGCCAGCAGCCTAAACTTTGGGCAGGGCAACACTGAAGCTTTCTTT
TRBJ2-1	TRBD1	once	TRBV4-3	CASSQRQGATYNEQFF	TGCGCCAGCAGCCAACGACAGGGGGCAACTTACAATGAGCAGTTCTTC
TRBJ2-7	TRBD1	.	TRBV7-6	CASSLVSGTGSLEMQYF	TGTGCCAGCAGCTTAGTTTCTGGGACAGGGTCTTTAGAGATGCAGTACTTC
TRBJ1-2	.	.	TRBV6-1	CASSEVGGTHYGYTF	TGTGCCAGCAGTGAAGTGGGCGGGACCCATTATGGCTACACCTTC
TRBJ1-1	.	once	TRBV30	CAWTTGSSETEAFF	TGTGCCTGGACCACAGGGAGTTCGGAGACTGAAGCTTTCTTT
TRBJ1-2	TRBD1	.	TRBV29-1	CSAGTDLLYGYTF	TGCAGCGCCGGGACAGACCTCCTCTATGGCTACACCTTC
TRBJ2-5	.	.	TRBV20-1	CSAKSGLAQYF	TGCAGTGCCAAAAGTGGCCTAGCCCAGTACTTC
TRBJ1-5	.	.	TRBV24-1	CAAGPPGDQPQHF	TGTGCCGCCGGACCCCCAGGGGATCAGCCCCAGCATTTT
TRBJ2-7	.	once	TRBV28	CASRSSGYEQYF	TGTGCCAGCAGGTCCTCAGGCTACGAGCAGTACTTC
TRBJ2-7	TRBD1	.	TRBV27	CASNLEWTGAYEQYF	TGTGCCAGCAACTTGGAATGGACAGGAGCCTACGAGCAGTACTTC
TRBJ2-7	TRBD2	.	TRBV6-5	CASSKPGLAGSEQYF	TGTGCCAGCAGTAAACCGGGACTAGCGGGTTCCGAGCAGTACTTC
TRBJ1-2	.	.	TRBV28	CASSFSTGRPSNYGYTF	TGTGCCAGCAGTTTCTCCACAGGGCGACCATCTAACTATGGCTACACCTTC
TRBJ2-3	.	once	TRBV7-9	CASSLVRQETDTQYF	TGTGCCAGCAGCTTAGTACGTCAGGAAACAGATACGCAGTATTTT
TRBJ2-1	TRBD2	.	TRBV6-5	CASSPGTSGNNEQFF	TGTGCCAGCAGTCCCGGGACTAGCGGGAACAATGAGCAGTTCTTC
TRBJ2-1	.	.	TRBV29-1	CSVESPARVAEQFF	TGCAGCGTTGAGTCGCCAGCGAGGGTTGCTGAGCAGTTCTTC
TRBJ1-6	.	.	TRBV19	CASSITLRDRNSPLHF	TGTGCCAGTAGTATAACCCTCCGAGACAGGAATTCACCCCTCCACTTT
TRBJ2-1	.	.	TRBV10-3	CAISESEIKRALGSYNEQFF	TGTGCCATCAGTGAGTCCGAAATTAAGAGGGCCCTGGGCTCCTACAATGAGCAGTTCTTC
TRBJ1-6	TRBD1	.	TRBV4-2	CASSQEGGGTGGNSPLHF	TGTGCCAGCAGCCAAGAAGGCGGGGGGACAGGGGGGAATTCACCCCTCCACTTT
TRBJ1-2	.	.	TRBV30	CAWSVPLRFYGYTF	TGTGCCTGGAGTGTACCCTTGCGGTTCTATGGCTACACCTTC
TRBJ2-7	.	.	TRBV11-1	CASSPRRTYEQYF	TGTGCCAGCAGCCCAAGGAGGACCTACGAGCAGTACTTC
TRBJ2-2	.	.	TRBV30	CAWSVLRGTGELFF	TGTGCCTGGAGTGTACTTCGCGGCACCGGGGAGCTGTTTTTT
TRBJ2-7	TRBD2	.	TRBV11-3	CASSPSGSTYEQYF	TGTGCCAGCAGCCCAAGCGGGAGTACCTACGAGCAGTACTTC
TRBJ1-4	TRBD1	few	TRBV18	CASSPQGAGEKLFF	TGTGCCAGCTCACCACAGGGGGCTGGGGAAAAACTGTTTTTT
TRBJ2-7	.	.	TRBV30	CAWSYQEWEQYF	TGTGCCTGGAGTTACCAAGAGTGGGAGCAGTACTTC
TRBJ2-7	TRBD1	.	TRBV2	CASNRDRPYEQYF	TGTGCCAGCAACCGGGACAGACCCTACGAGCAGTACTTC
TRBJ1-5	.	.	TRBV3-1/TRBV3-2	CASSQAGGYSNQPQHF	TGTGCCAGCAGCCAGGCGGGAGGGTATAGCAATCAGCCCCAGCATTTT
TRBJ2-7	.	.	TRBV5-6	CASSLGSGDYEQYF	TGTGCCAGCAGCTTAGGTAGCGGAGATTACGAGCAGTACTTC
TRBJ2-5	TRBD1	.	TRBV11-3	CASSLFRQGAHLETQYF	TGTGCCAGCAGCTTATTCAGACAGGGGGCGCATCTAGAGACCCAGTACTTC
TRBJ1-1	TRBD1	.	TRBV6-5	CASSNPTGVAEAFF	TGTGCCAGCAGCAACCCTACAGGGGTCGCTGAAGCTTTCTTT
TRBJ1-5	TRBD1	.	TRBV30	CAWSLTGYQPQHF	TGTGCCTGGAGTTTGACAGGGTACCAGCCCCAGCATTTT
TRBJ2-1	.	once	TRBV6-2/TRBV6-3	CASSKTGYNEQFF	TGTGCCAGCAGTAAAACAGGGTACAATGAGCAGTTCTTC